Following are 18 T cell receptor beta chains from one sample sequenced in a study of T cell repertoires in cytomegalovirus infection. What these receptors recognize is not known. TCRdb re-analysed the reads in MiXCR, keeping a single row per CDR3 protein. The sample has 600,000 to 700,000 distinct CDR3 sequences, about 33% seen once; the top ten hold 18%. Sequencing was performed on cultured PBMCs, taken from culture after CMV antigen stimulation. Receptors were obtained from a human donor in good health (CMV status not recorded). Some clones in this sample may be carry-over from other donors' samples.

This clonotype was seen a handful of times. This sequence joins TRBV5-6 and TRBJ2-7; 7 bases map to TRBD1. V trimming: 0 bases; J trimming: 3 bases; junction bases outside the gene matches: 12. CDR3 length: 17 amino acids. Germline CDR1 reads SGHDT; CDR2 reads YYEEEE. CDR3 sequence reads: CASSLVRLRDRSYEQYF. The CDR3 DNA is TGTGCCAGCAGCTTGGTTCGACTCAGGGACAGAAGCTACGAGCAGTACTTC. The entire variable domain, with the rest obtained from reference TRBV5-6 and TRBJ2-7, is as follows: DAGVTQSPTHLIKTRGQQVTLRCSPKSGHDTVSWYQQALGQGPQFIFQYYEEEERQRGNFPDRFSGHQFPNYSSELNVNALLLGDSALYLCASSLVRLRDRSYEQYFGPGTRLTVT.

This clonotype was counted only a few times. The genes are TRBV28 and TRBJ2-5, with a tentative D call TRBD2 (7 bases). CDR1 and CDR2 (germline): MDHEN, SYDVKM. Trimming removed 8 bases at V and 5 bases at J, with 18 bases between. This CDR3 region has 14 residues. This CDR3 is CASSTGGAGETQYF. CDR3 DNA: TGTGCCAGCTCCACTGGGGGGGCCGGCGAGACCCAGTACTTC.

The chain carries TRBV7-2 and TRBJ2-5, with unresolved D. The CDR3 runs to 16 residues. Trimming shortened V by 5 bases and J by 3 bases, and 19 bases separated the two germline ends. The germline V gene encodes CDR1 SGHTA and CDR2 FQGNSA. This chain's CDR3 is CASSPWGFQAEETQYF. CDR3 sequence (DNA): TGTGCCAGCAGCCCCTGGGGATTTCAGGCTGAAGAGACCCAGTACTTC.

The chain combines TRBV27 with TRBJ2-5; the D gene could be TRBD1 or TRBD2 (5 bases each). The CDR3 has 13 residues. Germline CDR1 and CDR2: MNHEY and SMNVEV (reference sequence). V dropped 5 bases and J dropped 5 bases, with 12 bases sitting between them. Written as DNA, the CDR3 is TGTGCCAGCAGTACCGGGACGGGGGAGACCCAGTACTTC. This translates into CASSTGTGETQYF.

In this sample, this clonotype turned up many times. V gene TRBV7-2 combines with J gene TRBJ1-2; the D is unclear. The V gene's germline CDR1 is SGHTA and CDR2 FQGNSA. The CDR3 length is 16 residues. V was clipped by 5 bases and J by 4 bases, with 20 bases between them. In DNA form, the CDR3 reads TGTGCCAGCAGCACACGCCCCGGACTGCTATCCTATGGCTACACCTTC. Protein sequence: CASSTRPGLLSYGYTF.

The chain combines TRBV12-3 or TRBV12-4 with TRBJ2-5; D gene uncertain. Trimming took 3 bases from V and 0 from J, leaving 20 bases between them. The CDR3 is 18 residues long. CDR3 nucleotides: TGTGCCAGCAGTTTGGGTCCACCGTACAAAGATTACCAAGAGACCCAGTACTTC. It is translated as CASSLGPPYKDYQETQYF.

The rearrangement links TRBV20-1 to TRBJ2-1, with TRBD2 matching over 7 bases. This CDR3 has 11 residues. Trimming removed 4 bases from V and 8 bases from J; junction bases left unmatched: 2. Looked up from germline, CDR1 is DFQATT and CDR2 is SNEGSKA (reference sequence). For the CDR3, the DNA is TGCAGTGCTACTAGCGGACATGAGCAGTTCTTC. Encoded protein: CSATSGHEQFF.

In this sample, this clonotype turned up a few times. The chain is built from TRBV18 and TRBJ2-1; 8 bases match TRBD1. Unmatched junction bases numbered 16, after V lost 3 bases and J lost 9 bases. Germline V lookup: CDR1 KGHSH, CDR2 LQKENI. This CDR3 has 17 amino acids. The CDR3 bases are TGTGCCAGCTCACCCGATGCGACCGGGACAGGAGCTGGTGAGCAGTTCTTC. Protein sequence: CASSPDATGTGAGEQFF.

This chain links TRBV14 with TRBJ2-7; the D is unclear. The germline CDR1 and CDR2 sequences are SGHDN and FVKESK. Trimming took 5 bases from V and 1 from J, leaving 12 bases between them. The CDR3 covers 14 residues. CDR3 amino acids: CASSSPGKSYEQYF. For the CDR3, the DNA is TGTGCCAGCAGCTCCCCAGGAAAGTCCTACGAGCAGTACTTC.

The table lists this clonotype with a few counts. Here the CDR3 DNA reads TGTGCCAGCAGCTTAGGGCCATCGCGCTACACCTTC. It yields the protein CASSLGPSRYTF. V is TRBV7-8 and J is TRBJ1-2; D not resolved. Trimming took off 1 base at V and 9 bases at J, with 9 bases between the two ends. Germline lookup yields CDR1 SGHVS and CDR2 FQNEAQ. CDR3 length: 12 residues. The variable domain in full, with the rest retrieved from reference TRBV7-8 and TRBJ1-2, is GAGVSQSPRYKVAKRGQDVALRCDPISGHVSLFWYQQALGQGPEFLTYFQNEAQLDKSGLPSDRFFAERPEGSVSTLKIQRTQQEDSAVYLCASSLGPSRYTFGSGTRLTVV.

This clonotype was seen many times. The rearrangement joins TRBV7-8 to TRBJ2-1; D might be TRBD2 (5 bases). CDR1 is SGHVS and CDR2 is FQNEAQ in the germline V gene. The V end was cut by 0 bases, the J end by 0 bases, with 18 bases between. CDR3 length equals 19 residues. For the CDR3, the DNA is TGTGCCAGCAGCTTAGCCTTTGGCCAGAGGGTAGACTCCTACAATGAGCAGTTCTTC. Protein product: CASSLAFGQRVDSYNEQFF. Filled out from reference TRBV7-8 and TRBJ2-1, the complete variable domain reads GAGVSQSPRYKVAKRGQDVALRCDPISGHVSLFWYQQALGQGPEFLTYFQNEAQLDKSGLPSDRFFAERPEGSVSTLKIQRTQQEDSAVYLCASSLAFGQRVDSYNEQFFGPGTRLTVL.

The chain has TRBV12-3 or TRBV12-4 and TRBJ2-7; D is perhaps TRBD2 (5 bases). The CDR3 loop spans 15 amino acids. V shed 3 bases and J shed 1 base, with 13 bases lying between them. In DNA, the CDR3 is TGTGCCAGCAGTTTCTCATTTGGCGGGTCCTACGAGCAGTACTTC. The encoded protein is CASSFSFGGSYEQYF.

V usage is TRBV29-1 and J usage is TRBJ2-7; 7 bases fit TRBD2. Germline CDR1 and CDR2: SQVTM and ANQGSEA. The CDR3 consists of 12 residues. Trimming took 3 bases from V and 4 from J; bases not matched to a gene: 3. Here the CDR3 DNA reads TGCAGCGTTGACGAGCGGGGTTACGAGCAGTACTTC. Its protein product is CSVDERGYEQYF.

This chain links TRBV11-2 with TRBJ2-5, with D tentatively TRBD1 (6 bases). Trimming shortened V by 0 bases and J by 5 bases, and 19 bases separated the two germline ends. The CDR3 has 17 residues. Germline V gene sequence: CDR1 SGHAT, CDR2 FQNNGV. The CDR3 region is CASSLDYWAGVKETQYF. The CDR3 bases are TGTGCCAGCAGCTTAGATTATTGGGCAGGGGTGAAGGAGACCCAGTACTTC.

V gene TRBV6-8 combines with J gene TRBJ1-4; 10 bases agree with TRBD1. V was clipped by 6 bases and J by 3 bases; unmatched bases: 1. Germline-derived CDR1 and CDR2 are MNHGY and SAAAGT. CDR3 length: 14 amino acids. The DNA of the CDR3 is TGTGCCAGCAGGGGGACAGGGGCTAATGAAAAACTGTTTTTT. This codes for CASRGTGANEKLFF.

This clonotype was counted only a few times. This chain uses TRBV19 with TRBJ1-2; unclear D gene. V shed 7 bases and J shed 7 bases, with 10 bases lying between them. Germline-derived CDR1 and CDR2 are LNHDA and SQIVND (reference sequence). This CDR3 has 11 amino acids. Written as DNA, the CDR3 is TGTGCCAGTAAATCAAGGATTGGCTACACCTTC. Translating it yields CASKSRIGYTF. The variable domain in full, with the rest retrieved from reference TRBV19 and TRBJ1-2, is DGGITQSPKYLFRKEGQNVTLSCEQNLNHDAMYWYRQDPGQGLRLIYYSQIVNDFQKGDIAEGYSVSREKKESFPLTVTSAQKNPTAFYLCASKSRIGYTFGSGTRLTVV.

The genes are TRBV7-9 and TRBJ2-7; possibly TRBD1 for D (5 bases). This CDR3 has 17 residues. V was pared by 5 bases and J by 3 bases, with 23 bases between. Germline values: CDR1 SEHNR, CDR2 FQNEAQ (reference sequence). This CDR3 is CASSPEAQGWRNYEQYF. The CDR3 DNA reads as TGTGCCAGCAGCCCCGAGGCGCAGGGATGGCGAAACTACGAGCAGTACTTC.

This sequence joins TRBV7-8 and TRBJ2-1; D uncertain. CDR1 SGHVS and CDR2 FQNEAQ come from the germline V gene. The CDR3 has 15 residues. The V gene lost 5 bases and the J gene lost 2 bases, with 13 bases spanning the gap. CDR3 sequence (DNA): TGTGCCAGCAGCCACGATACTCTAACCTACAATGAGCAGTTCTTC. This translates into CASSHDTLTYNEQFF.